This is a list of T cell receptor beta chains from one sample in a study of T-cell reconstitution after alpha-beta-depleted transplantation in children. TCRdb redid the calling of the PCR reads with MiXCR, one entry per CDR3 protein. The sample includes about 610,000 distinct CDR3 sequences, over 20% of them seen just once. This sample comprised PBMCs, obtained before TCRalphabeta/CD19-depleted stem cell transplant. Receptors originate from a boy under two years old with Wiskott-Aldrich syndrome, due to receive a stem cell transplant. The CDR3 runs from the conserved cysteine through the conserved F or W. A D gene is named only where the DNA matches it firmly. Part of the rows lack a size; the others show once, few, many or a class for expanded clones.

>TRBJ2-6|TRBV5-1|.|.
TGCGCCAGCAGCTTGGCAGCTGTCAACTCTGGGGCCAACGTCCTGACTTTC
CASSLAAVNSGANVLTF
>TRBJ2-7|TRBV12-3/TRBV12-4|few|.
TGTGCCAGCAGTTTGGGTGGAGGGTCAATCTCCTACGAGCAGTACTTC
CASSLGGGSISYEQYF
>TRBJ2-3|TRBV29-1|once|.
TGCAGCGGTCTAGGGAATACGCAGTATTTT
CSGLGNTQYF
>TRBJ2-5|TRBV2|.|.
TGTGCCAGCAGTGAAGTCGGCATGGAGACCCAGTACTTC
CASSEVGMETQYF
>TRBJ2-3|TRBV5-1|few|.
TGCGCCAGCAGCTTGAGTAGGGCCCCAGATACGCAGTATTTT
CASSLSRAPDTQYF
>TRBJ2-1|TRBV9|.|.
TGTGCCAGCAGCCTATTGACTAGTGGCTCCTACAATGAGCAGTTCTTC
CASSLLTSGSYNEQFF
>TRBJ1-1|TRBV5-1|.|TRBD1
TGCGCCAGCAGCGCAGGGACAGAACCGAGGGGCACTGAAGCTTTCTTT
CASSAGTEPRGTEAFF
>TRBJ1-3|TRBV14|.|.
TGTGCCAGCAGCCAAGCGAGAACTCCTGGAAACACCATATATTTT
CASSQARTPGNTIYF
>TRBJ1-1|TRBV7-9|.|.
TGTGCCGGCAGCTTGCTCGAGGGGAGTTATACTGAAGCTTTCTTT
CAGSLLEGSYTEAFF
>TRBJ1-6|TRBV25-1|many|.
TGTGCCAGCAGGGGGGGCGCTGGGGATTCACCCCTCCACTTT
CASRGGAGDSPLHF
>TRBJ2-3|TRBV10-3|.|.
TGTGCCAACAGTGAGGCAATAGGCTCTATCACAGATACGCAGTATTTT
CANSEAIGSITDTQYF
>TRBJ2-3|TRBV15|few|.
TGTGCCACCAGCACGTACACAGATACGCAGTATTTT
CATSTYTDTQYF
>TRBJ2-1|TRBV4-1|few|TRBD2
TGCGCCAGCAGCCTCGGTAGCAGCGGGAGCCGGAATGAGCAGTTCTTC
CASSLGSSGSRNEQFF
>TRBJ2-1|TRBV4-2|few|.
TGTGCCAGCAGCCCCTACCGGGAGTCCAATGAGCAGTTCTTC
CASSPYRESNEQFF
>TRBJ2-7|TRBV20-1|few|TRBD1
TGCAGTGCTAGAGGGGGGACAGGGGGCAAGCAGTACTTC
CSARGGTGGKQYF
>TRBJ2-7|TRBV2|few|.
TGTGCCAGCAGTGGACTAGGGGAGACCTACGAGCAGTACTTC
CASSGLGETYEQYF
>TRBJ1-2|TRBV7-2|.|.
TGTGCCAGCAGCGTATTCGGACGGGAACTCTATGGCTACACCTTC
CASSVFGRELYGYTF
>TRBJ2-1|TRBV5-1|.|TRBD1
TGCGCCAGCACCACCGGCGGGACAGGGGCCTACAATGAGCAGTTCTTC
CASTTGGTGAYNEQFF
>TRBJ2-1|TRBV28|.|TRBD2
TGTGCCAGCAGTTTACCCGGACTAGCGGGGAGCTCCTACAATGAGCAGTTCTTC
CASSLPGLAGSSYNEQFF
>TRBJ1-4|TRBV6-1|few|.
TGTGCCAGCAGTGAACAGCGGGAAAAACTGTTTTTT
CASSEQREKLFF
>TRBJ2-5|TRBV20-1|.|TRBD2
TGCAGTGCTATGCGGCCGGGACTACCTCAAGAGACCCAGTACTTC
CSAMRPGLPQETQYF
>TRBJ2-7|TRBV5-1|few|.
TGCGCCAGCAGCTTGTGGATGTCTTCCTACGAGCAGTACTTC
CASSLWMSSYEQYF
>TRBJ2-3|TRBV7-2|few|TRBD2
TGTGCCAGCAGCTCTCCTCCGGGACTAGCAATAGATACGCAGTATTTT
CASSSPPGLAIDTQYF
>TRBJ1-4|TRBV12-3/TRBV12-4|few|.
TGTGCCAGCAGTTTAGGCGGGGCCGGGGGTGAAAAACTGTTTTTT
CASSLGGAGGEKLFF
>TRBJ2-7|TRBV6-5|.|TRBD1
TGTGCCAGCAGTTACTCACTGGGACAGGGTTTATACGAGCAGTACTTC
CASSYSLGQGLYEQYF
>TRBJ2-4|TRBV5-1|few|.
TGCGCCAGCAGCTGGCCACAGCTAGCCAAAAACATTCAGTACTTC
CASSWPQLAKNIQYF
>TRBJ2-5|TRBV20-1|.|.
TGCAGTGCTAGGGGGCGAGAGACCCAGTACTTC
CSARGRETQYF
>TRBJ2-1|TRBV4-2|once|.
TGTGCCAGCAGCCAAGAGCTACGGGCTAGCTCCTACAATGAGCAGTTCTTC
CASSQELRASSYNEQFF
>TRBJ1-2|TRBV29-1|few|.
TGCAGCGTTGAAAGGAGACAGCTTAACTATGGCTACACCTTC
CSVERRQLNYGYTF
>TRBJ1-3|TRBV20-1|.|TRBD1
TGCAGTGCCACCCAGGGGGCTGGAAACACCATATATTTT
CSATQGAGNTIYF
>TRBJ2-7|TRBV27|.|.
TGTGCCAGCAGTTACCTAGGCGGGGTTCTCTACGAGCAGTACTTC
CASSYLGGVLYEQYF
>TRBJ2-1|TRBV4-1|.|.
TGCGCCAGCGGGCCCCTCCCGATTAGGGGAGTCGATGAGCAGTTCTTC
CASGPLPIRGVDEQFF
>TRBJ2-5|TRBV27|.|TRBD1
TGTGCCAGCAGTTTTGACAGGGACGGGACCCAGTACTTC
CASSFDRDGTQYF
>TRBJ2-2|TRBV6-1|.|TRBD2
TGTGCCAGCCGAGCGGGAGTCTGGGGGGAGCTGTTTTTT
CASRAGVWGELFF
>TRBJ1-1|TRBV29-1|.|.
TGCAGCGTTGCTAGGGGGAACATGAACACTGAAGCTTTCTTT
CSVARGNMNTEAFF
>TRBJ2-2|TRBV18|.|TRBD2
TGTGCCAGCTCACCATACCCTAGCGGGCCTTACACCGGGGAGCTGTTTTTT
CASSPYPSGPYTGELFF
>TRBJ2-5|TRBV10-3|.|TRBD2
TGTGCCATCAGTGCGGGTTCTAGCGGGAGAGAGACCCAGTACTTC
CAISAGSSGRETQYF
>TRBJ2-1|TRBV2|.|.
TGTGCCAGCAGTCGCAGCGCGATCTCCTACAATGAGCAGTTCTTC
CASSRSAISYNEQFF